This TCR beta chain was retrieved from a study of T cells after somatic rescue of genetic block. V was pared by 6 bases and J by 4 bases, with 8 bases of the junction left unmatched. Germline loops: CDR1 MNHEY, CDR2 SVGAGI. The CDR3 has 15 residues. The method was immunoSEQ multiplex PCR; TCRdb's version includes in-frame clones alone and lacks a portion of them. The table shows roughly 70,000 clones, with around 92% occurring only once. This chain links TRBV6-5 with TRBJ1-1; 10 bases map to TRBD1. Sequencing was carried out using peripheral blood mononuclear cells (PBMCs). The sequence came from a man in his forties or fifties. CDR3 in amino acids: CASRRDRGMGTEAFF. In DNA, the CDR3 is TGTGCCAGCAGAAGGGACAGGGGAATGGGCACTGAAGCTTTCTTT.